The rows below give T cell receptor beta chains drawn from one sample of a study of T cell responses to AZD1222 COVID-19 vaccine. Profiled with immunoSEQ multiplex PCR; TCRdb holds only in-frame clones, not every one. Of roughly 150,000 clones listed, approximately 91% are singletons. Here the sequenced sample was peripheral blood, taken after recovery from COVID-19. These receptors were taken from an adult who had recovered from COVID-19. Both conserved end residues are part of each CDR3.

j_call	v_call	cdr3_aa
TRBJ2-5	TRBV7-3	CASSTTGAPQETQYF
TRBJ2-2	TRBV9	CASSVELSSGWSGELFF
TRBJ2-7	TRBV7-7	CASSPFQAGDYEQYF
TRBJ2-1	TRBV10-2	CASSQFTGAPYNEQFF
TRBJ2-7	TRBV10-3	CAISESRGADVLGYF
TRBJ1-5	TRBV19	CASSIARGGQPQHF
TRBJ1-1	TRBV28	CASSLSTEAFF
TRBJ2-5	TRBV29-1	CSAIRVETQYF
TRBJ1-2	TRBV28	CASSLYEIGTGGRREGYTF
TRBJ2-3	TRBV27	CASSGTIPGADTQYF
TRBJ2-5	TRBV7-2	CASSLAPAGGGGTQYF
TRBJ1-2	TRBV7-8	CASSLVVPTAVANYGYTF
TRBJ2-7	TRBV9	CASSATSGRDNEQYF
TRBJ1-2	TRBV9	CASSPNTLGWDGYTF
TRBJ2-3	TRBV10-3	CAISVGLASSTDTQYF
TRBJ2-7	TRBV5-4	CASSPGRAYEQYF
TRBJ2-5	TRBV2	CASKGRAETQYF
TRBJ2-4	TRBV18	CASSPQGGLAKNIQYF
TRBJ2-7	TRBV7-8	CASSPTKPEQYF
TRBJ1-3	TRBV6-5	CASSYDSSGNTIYF
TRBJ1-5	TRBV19	CASSPRRDRYSNQPQHF
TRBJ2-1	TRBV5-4	CASSSLYQTAYNEQFF
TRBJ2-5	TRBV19	CASSIGPTGEETQYF
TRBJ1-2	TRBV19	CASSIMSDRGYTF
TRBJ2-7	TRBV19	CASSPGTSGREQYF
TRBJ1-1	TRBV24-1	CATSDLVGITEAFF
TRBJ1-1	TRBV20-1	CSAKTATEAFF
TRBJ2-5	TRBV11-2	CASSLEHDGQETQYF
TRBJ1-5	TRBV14	CASSPAVGPQHF
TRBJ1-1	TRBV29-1	CSVSSGPEAFF
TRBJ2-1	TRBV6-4	CASSDSERVSYNEQFF
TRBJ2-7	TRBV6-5	CASSWASGEQYF
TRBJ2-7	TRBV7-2	CASSSASGYYEQYF
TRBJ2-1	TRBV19	CASSPRLAGVYNEQFF
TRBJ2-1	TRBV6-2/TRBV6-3	CASSYLGVSYNEQFF
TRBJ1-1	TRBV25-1	CASSEWASTEAFF
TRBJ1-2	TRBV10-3	CATQDSRGWYGYTF
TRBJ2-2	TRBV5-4	CASSPGTGELFF
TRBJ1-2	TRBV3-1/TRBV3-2	CASSQPGQGSNYGYTF
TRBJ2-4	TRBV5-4	CASSQIAGQNIQYF
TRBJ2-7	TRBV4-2	CASSLPGQGANEQYF
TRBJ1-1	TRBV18	CASSPLTGQMNTEAFF
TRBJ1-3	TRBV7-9	CASSLERGGNTIYF
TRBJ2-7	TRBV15	CATSRDQENEQYF
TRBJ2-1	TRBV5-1	CASSLEGQLYNEQFF
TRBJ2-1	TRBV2	CASSWGGIPNEQFF
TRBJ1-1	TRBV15	CATSTRLTGTEAFF
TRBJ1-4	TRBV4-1	CASSHDRDRGRTNEKLFF
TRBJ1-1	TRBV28	CASTNPSTGGTEAFF
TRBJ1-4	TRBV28	CASKTQGNNEKLFF
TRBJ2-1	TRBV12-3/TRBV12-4	CASSFMTNEQFF
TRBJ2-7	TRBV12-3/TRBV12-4	CASGPTGAYEQYF
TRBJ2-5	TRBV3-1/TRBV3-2	CASSQKRGAGGRQETQYF
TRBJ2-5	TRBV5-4	CASSYQGIQETQYF
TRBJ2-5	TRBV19	CASSIFGGSETQYF
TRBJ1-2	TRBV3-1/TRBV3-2	CASSQERGNYGYTF
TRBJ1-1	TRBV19	CASNGRVNTEAFF
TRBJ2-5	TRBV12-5	CASGLVPSGGAQETQYF